Below are 5 T cell receptor beta chains sequenced from a single sample in a study of blood T cell repertoires in COVID-19. Profiled with immunoSEQ multiplex PCR; TCRdb holds only in-frame clones, not every one. The sample comprises about 90,000 clones, less than 95% of which are singletons, and 2.3% rests with the top ten. Material: peripheral blood. The receptors were gathered from a human donor with active COVID-19. The donor label of this sample is uncertain.

This chain connects TRBV5-1 to TRBJ2-1; 9 nucleotides agree with TRBD1. The length of the CDR3 is 15 residues. Per the germline V gene, CDR1 is SGHRS and CDR2 is YFSETQ. The ends lost 3 bases at V and 6 bases at J; junction bases unmatched: 7. The CDR3 nucleotides read TGCGCCAGCAGCTGGATGGGACAGGGATCCAATGAGCAGTTCTTC. Protein sequence: CASSWMGQGSNEQFF.

This chain links TRBV7-9 with TRBJ2-5; 10 nucleotides line up with TRBD1. This CDR3 is 15 amino acids long. The J segment lost 4 bases and the V segment lost 5 bases, leaving 7 bases of the junction unmatched. Looked up from germline, CDR1 is SEHNR and CDR2 is FQNEAQ (reference sequence). In DNA, the CDR3 is TGTGCCAGCAGCCCCCGATGGACAGGGGGAGAGACCCAGTACTTC. The encoded protein is CASSPRWTGGETQYF.

V is TRBV3-1 (or the pseudogene TRBV3-2) and J is TRBJ2-5, with D perhaps TRBD2 (7 bases). Trimming took 5 bases from V and 5 from J, leaving 18 bases between them. Germline CDR1 is LGHDT and CDR2 is YNNKEL (reference sequence). There are 15 residues in the CDR3. CDR3 residues: CASSLGGGRRETQYF. The CDR3 DNA follows: TGTGCCAGCAGCTTGGGAGGGGGGCGGCGCGAGACCCAGTACTTC.

This chain links TRBV19 with TRBJ1-3; tentative D call: TRBD1 (5 bases). The CDR3 spans 14 residues. CDR1 LNHDA and CDR2 SQIVND come from the germline V gene (reference sequence). Trimming took off 0 bases at V and 3 bases at J, with 6 bases between the two ends. DNA of the CDR3: TGTGCCAGTAGTATAGACAGGGTTGGAAACACCATATATTTT. Protein: CASSIDRVGNTIYF.

This clone was detected once. The CDR3 region has the DNA TGTGCCAGCAGCTTGGGGAGGGGCACAGATACGCAGTATTTT. Its protein product is CASSLGRGTDTQYF. The V and J genes are TRBV5-4 and TRBJ2-3; a possible D gene is TRBD2 (6 bases). Per the germline V gene, CDR1 is SGHNT and CDR2 is YYREEE (reference sequence). The CDR3 extends over 14 amino acids. V was pared by 0 bases and J by 1 base, with 6 bases between.